The rows below give T cell receptor beta chains drawn from one sample of a study of CD8+ T cells in alopecia areata. The table came from immunoSEQ multiplex PCR; TCRdb's copy has only in-frame clones and leaves some out. The data hold approximately 150,000 clones, with less than 80% observed a single time. The sample consisted of CD8+ T cells sorted from blood, taken at week 0. The receptors come from a human donor with alopecia areata. The CDR3 runs from the conserved cysteine through the conserved F or W. A D gene is named only where the DNA matches it firmly. Only some rows state a clone size, as once, few, many or a class for expanded clones.

.	.	TRBV25-1	TRBJ1-1	TGTGCCAGCAGTGAGATTAAAGGGATGTCTGAAGCTTTCTTT	CASSEIKGMSEAFF
.	TRBD1	TRBV2	TRBJ2-1	TGTGCCAGCAGATGGACAGGGGGGCCCAATGAGCAGTTCTTC	CASRWTGGPNEQFF
.	.	TRBV7-2	TRBJ2-3	TGTGCCAGCAGCTCATCACTAGGCCTGGGGGATACGCAGTATTTT	CASSSSLGLGDTQYF
few	TRBD1	TRBV10-3	TRBJ1-5	TGTGCCATCAGTGGGGACAGGGGGAGCAATCAGCCCCAGCATTTT	CAISGDRGSNQPQHF
.	TRBD1	TRBV13	TRBJ1-2	TGTGCCAGCAGCACAGGGACAGGCTATGGCTACACCTTC	CASSTGTGYGYTF
.	.	TRBV7-9	TRBJ2-5	TGTGCCAGCAGCTTAACCGAGACCTCCCAAGAGACCCAGTACTTC	CASSLTETSQETQYF
.	.	TRBV5-8	TRBJ1-4	TGTGCCAGCAGCTTGGCCTATGGGGTCGGTGAAAAACTGTTTTTT	CASSLAYGVGEKLFF
.	.	TRBV5-1	TRBJ2-1	TGCGCCAGCAGCTTGGTGAGCAACAATGAGCAGTTCTTC	CASSLVSNNEQFF
.	.	TRBV7-2	TRBJ2-7	TGTGCCAGCAGCTTCTTTCTAGGGGGGTCGTACGAGCAGTACTTC	CASSFFLGGSYEQYF
few	.	TRBV30	TRBJ2-1	TGTGCCTGGGGGGGTACTTACAATGAGCAGTTCTTC	CAWGGTYNEQFF
.	TRBD2	TRBV4-1	TRBJ2-3	TGCGCCAGCAGCGGTAGCGGGGGACGAAATACGCAGTATTTT	CASSGSGGRNTQYF
.	.	TRBV27	TRBJ2-2	TGTGCCAGCAGTTTCGGTACAGCGAACACCGGGGAGCTGTTTTTT	CASSFGTANTGELFF
few	TRBD1	TRBV27	TRBJ2-7	TGTGCCAGCAGTACAGGGACAGGGGGCGAGCAGTACTTC	CASSTGTGGEQYF
.	TRBD1	TRBV15	TRBJ1-5	TGTGCCACCAGCAAAAGACAGGGCTCTCAGCCCCAGCATTTT	CATSKRQGSQPQHF
.	.	TRBV11-2	TRBJ1-1	TGTGCCAGCAGTTCTTACGGTCCCGGGAGGGGAGCTTTCTTT	CASSSYGPGRGAFF
.	.	TRBV6-5	TRBJ1-2	TGTGCCAGCAGTTACGGTTCCAGCTACACCTTC	CASSYGSSYTF
few	.	TRBV30	TRBJ2-5	TGTGCCTGGAGTGAGATCCTGGGGGACAAAGAGACCCAGTACTTC	CAWSEILGDKETQYF
.	.	TRBV7-9	TRBJ1-1	TGTGCCAGCAGCTTAAGCCAGATTGAAGCTTTCTTT	CASSLSQIEAFF
once	.	TRBV29-1	TRBJ2-3	TGCAGCGTTGAAGATCGGGGCGGGGAGCCCCTATCGCAGTATTTT	CSVEDRGGEPLSQYF
.	.	TRBV29-1	TRBJ1-2	TGCAGCGTGCGGGACACCTATGGCTACACCTTC	CSVRDTYGYTF
.	.	TRBV7-6	TRBJ1-6	TGTGCCAGCAGCTTAGCTCCTCCAGCGAACTACAGGGAGAGCACCTATAATTCACCCCTCCACTTT	CASSLAPPANYRESTYNSPLHF
.	.	TRBV2	TRBJ1-4	TGTGCCAGCAGTGATAGAGCTAAAAATGAAAAACTGTTTTTT	CASSDRAKNEKLFF
.	TRBD1	TRBV9	TRBJ1-2	TGTGCCAGCAGCTCTAAAGCAGGGGGCCAAGTCAAGGACTATGGCTACACCTTC	CASSSKAGGQVKDYGYTF
.	.	TRBV29-1	TRBJ2-7	TGCAGCGTTGAATGGGACGGAACCTACGAGCAGTACTTC	CSVEWDGTYEQYF
.	.	TRBV2	TRBJ2-5	TGTGCCAGCAGGGTCCAAGAGACCCAGTACTTC	CASRVQETQYF
many	.	TRBV27	TRBJ1-2	TGTGCCAGCAGTTTATCGACCGGGACTGAGGGCTACACCTTC	CASSLSTGTEGYTF
few	.	TRBV29-1	TRBJ2-7	TGCAGCGTTGAAGGGGGGGTTGACTACGAGCAGTACTTC	CSVEGGVDYEQYF
once	.	TRBV30	TRBJ1-5	TGTGCCTGGAGTGGTGATCCTCAGCCCCAGCATTTT	CAWSGDPQPQHF
few	TRBD2	TRBV6-5	TRBJ2-2	TGTGCCAGCAGTTACTCTACTAGCGGGACCGGGGAGCTGTTTTTT	CASSYSTSGTGELFF
.	.	TRBV29-1	TRBJ2-6	TGCAGCGTTGGGAGCCGGGTCTCGGGGAGCAATGGGGCCAACGTCCTGACTTTC	CSVGSRVSGSNGANVLTF
.	.	TRBV6-5	TRBJ1-1	TGTGCCAGCAGTCCGGGTGGGATGAACACTGAAGCTTTCTTT	CASSPGGMNTEAFF
.	TRBD1	TRBV2	TRBJ2-7	TGTGCCAGCAGTGAGCTCCGGGACAGTAGGTCCTACGAGCAGTACTTC	CASSELRDSRSYEQYF
.	.	TRBV20-1	TRBJ1-1	TGCAGTGCTCCGATGGACGGTGAAGCTTTCTTT	CSAPMDGEAFF
.	TRBD2	TRBV2	TRBJ2-1	TGTGCCTTGAGCGGGGGGAACAATGAGCAGTTCTTC	CALSGGNNEQFF
few	.	TRBV6-5	TRBJ2-6	TGTGCCCGAAGCCAGGGTCTAGTGATAGTCGTCCTGACTTTC	CARSQGLVIVVLTF